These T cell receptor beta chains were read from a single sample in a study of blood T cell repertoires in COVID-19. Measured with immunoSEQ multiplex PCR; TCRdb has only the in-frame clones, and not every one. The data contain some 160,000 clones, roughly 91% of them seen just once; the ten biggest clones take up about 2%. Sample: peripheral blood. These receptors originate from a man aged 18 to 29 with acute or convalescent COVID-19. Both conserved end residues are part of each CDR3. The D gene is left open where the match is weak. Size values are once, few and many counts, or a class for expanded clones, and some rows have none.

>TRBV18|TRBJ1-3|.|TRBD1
CASSLGQLSGNTIYF
TGTGCCAGCTCACTGGGACAGCTCTCTGGAAACACCATATATTTT
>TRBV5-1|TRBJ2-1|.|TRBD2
CASSTGTSGRDEQFF
TGCGCCAGCAGCACCGGGACTAGCGGGAGGGATGAGCAGTTCTTC
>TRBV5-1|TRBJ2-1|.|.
CASSSRVGGMIEQFF
TGCGCCAGCAGCTCCAGGGTGGGTGGTATGATTGAGCAGTTCTTC
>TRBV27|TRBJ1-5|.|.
CASSLSPSQGRGNQPQHF
TGTGCCAGCAGTTTATCCCCGAGCCAGGGGAGGGGCAATCAGCCCCAGCATTTT
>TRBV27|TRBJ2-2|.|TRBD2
CASLGLARGGELFF
TGTGCCAGCCTGGGACTAGCCCGGGGCGGGGAGCTGTTTTTT
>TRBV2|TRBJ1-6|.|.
CASTLGGTPNNSPLHF
TGTGCCAGCACCCTCGGGGGTACGCCCAATAATTCACCCCTCCACTTT
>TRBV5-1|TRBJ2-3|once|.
CASSPLPPGYSTDTQYF
TGCGCCAGCAGCCCTTTACCCCCAGGTTACAGCACAGATACGCAGTATTTT
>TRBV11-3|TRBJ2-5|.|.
CASSLGDTLQETQYF
TGTGCCAGCAGCTTGGGGGACACCTTACAAGAGACCCAGTACTTC
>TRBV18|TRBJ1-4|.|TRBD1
CASSPPGQAATNEKLFF
TGTGCCAGCTCACCCCCTGGACAGGCTGCAACTAATGAAAAACTGTTTTTT
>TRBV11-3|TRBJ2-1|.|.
CASSLDEQTEQFF
TGTGCCAGCAGCTTAGATGAACAGACTGAGCAGTTCTTC
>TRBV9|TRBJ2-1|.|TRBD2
CASSDRRTPGLAGGGDEQFF
TGTGCCAGCAGCGATCGCCGTACCCCCGGACTAGCGGGAGGAGGCGATGAGCAGTTCTTC
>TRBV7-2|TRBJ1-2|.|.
CASSARTASYTF
TGTGCCAGCAGCGCCCGGACTGCCAGCTACACCTTC
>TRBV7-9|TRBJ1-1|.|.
CASSLISGLSPEAFF
TGTGCCAGCAGCTTAATAAGCGGGTTGTCTCCTGAAGCTTTCTTT